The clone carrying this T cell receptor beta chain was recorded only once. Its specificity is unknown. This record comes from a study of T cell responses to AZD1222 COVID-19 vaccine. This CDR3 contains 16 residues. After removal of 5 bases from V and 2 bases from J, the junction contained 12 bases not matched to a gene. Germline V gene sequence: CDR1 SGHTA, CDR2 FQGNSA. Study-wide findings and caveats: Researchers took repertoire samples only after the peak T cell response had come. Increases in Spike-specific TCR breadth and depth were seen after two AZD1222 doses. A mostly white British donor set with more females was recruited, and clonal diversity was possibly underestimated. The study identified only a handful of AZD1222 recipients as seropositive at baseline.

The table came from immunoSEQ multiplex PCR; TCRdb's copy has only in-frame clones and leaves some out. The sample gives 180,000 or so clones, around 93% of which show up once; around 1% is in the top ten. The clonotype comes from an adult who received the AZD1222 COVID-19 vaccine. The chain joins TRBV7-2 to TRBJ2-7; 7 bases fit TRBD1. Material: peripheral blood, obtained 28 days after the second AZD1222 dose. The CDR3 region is CASSEAAQGSPYEQYF. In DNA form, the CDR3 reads TGTGCCAGCAGCGAAGCGGCACAGGGGTCACCCTACGAGCAGTACTTC.